Below are 8 T cell receptor beta chains sequenced from a single sample in a study of shared clonotypes between healthy human individuals. The protocol was immunoSEQ multiplex PCR, while the TCRdb copy is restricted to in-frame clones and leaves out a portion. Of around 2,100,000 clones in the sample, 85% to 95% were seen once. Terminally differentiated effector memory CD45RA+ cells were excluded from the naive CD8 cells, which were CD45RO-negative and positively selected for CCR7. Sample: naive CD8+ T cells sorted from blood. The source of these receptors is a young man in good health.

The chain is built from TRBV7-6 and TRBJ1-6; the match to TRBD1 covers 8 bases. From germline, CDR1 is SGHVS and CDR2 FNYEAQ. V dropped 5 bases and J dropped 4; count of bases not matched to a gene: 13. This CDR3 is built from 18 residues. The DNA of the CDR3 is TGTGCCAGCAGCCCCGAGGCAGGGGGCGCGTTTTATAATTCACCCCTCCACTTT. This sequence encodes CASSPEAGGAFYNSPLHF.

V gene TRBV15 combines with J gene TRBJ2-2, with a weak D call TRBD1 (5 bases). Deletions cut 1 base from V and 6 bases from J, with 18 bases between. CDR3 length: 17 amino acids. Germline V gives CDR1 LNHNV, CDR2 YYDKDF (reference sequence). The CDR3 bases are TGTGCCACCAGCAGAGTAGGGGATTTGTTCTGGCCCGGGGAGCTGTTTTTT. Protein: CATSRVGDLFWPGELFF.

There are a few counts of this clone. Other DNA sequences of this sample code for an identical CDR3. The chain recombines TRBV5-1 with TRBJ2-7; TRBD1 matches at 8 bases. Looked up from germline, CDR1 is SGHRS and CDR2 is YFSETQ. The ends lost 2 bases at V and 2 bases at J; junction bases unmatched: 3. The CDR3 totals 14 residues. CDR3 sequence (DNA): TGCGCCAGCAGCTTCAGGACAGGGACCTACGAGCAGTACTTC. It translates to CASSFRTGTYEQYF.

The V call is TRBV5-4, the J call TRBJ2-5; TRBD1 aligns across 7 bases. The CDR3 is 15 amino acids. V lost 0 bases, J lost 1 base, and 3 bases stayed unmatched. Germline-derived CDR1 and CDR2 are SGHNT and YYREEE (reference sequence). The CDR3: CASSLETGSQETQYF. CDR3 bases: TGTGCCAGCAGCTTGGAGACAGGGAGCCAAGAGACCCAGTACTTC.

The genes are TRBV5-1 and TRBJ2-7; 7 nucleotides agree with TRBD2. The J segment lost 7 bases and the V segment lost 0 bases, leaving 10 bases of the junction unmatched. The CDR3 runs 15 residues. The germline CDR1 and CDR2 sequences are SGHRS and YFSETQ. The CDR3 DNA reads as TGCGCCAGCAGCTTGGTTTGGGAGGGGATAGGAGAGCAGTACTTC. It translates to CASSLVWEGIGEQYF.

The rearrangement uses TRBV4-3 and TRBJ2-1, with D unclear. V was shortened by 0 bases and J by 9 bases, with 12 bases between the two germline ends. The germline V gene has CDR1 LGHNA and CDR2 YSLEER. The CDR3 has 14 amino acids. The CDR3 DNA sequence: TGCGCCAGCAGCCAAGAGGATACTACCAGTGAGCAGTTCTTC. It translates to CASSQEDTTSEQFF.

The V call is TRBV28, the J call TRBJ2-7; 7 bases match TRBD1. The CDR3 extends over 16 amino acids. Germline V CDR1 and CDR2: MDHEN, SYDVKM. With V trimmed by 5 bases and J by 5 bases, 15 bases remained unmatched. As DNA, the CDR3 is TGTGCCAGCAGTACGCCACAGGGGCCGCGATTCGACGAGCAGTACTTC. This sequence encodes CASSTPQGPRFDEQYF.

V and J are TRBV29-1 and TRBJ2-5; D is ambiguous. Germline V gene data show CDR1 as SQVTM and CDR2 as ANQGSEA. V lost 7 bases and J lost 0, with 12 bases in between. The CDR3 contains 13 residues. The CDR3 region is CSAAPGYQETQYF. The CDR3 DNA is TGCAGCGCCGCTCCCGGGTACCAAGAGACCCAGTACTTC.